The 2 T cell receptor beta chains below were found in one sample sequenced in a study of T cell clones after liver transplantation. Data came from immunoSEQ multiplex PCR; TCRdb stores just in-frame clones and leaves some out. This sample has tens of thousands of clones, with under 90% found just once. Here the sequenced sample was CD4+ T cells from blood, taken 12 months after liver transplant. The receptors originated from a human patient who received a liver transplant. Some T cells may arise from the graft donor.

The chain links TRBV7-9 to TRBJ2-2, with D uncertain. The CDR3 consists of 16 residues. Germline V lookup: CDR1 SEHNR, CDR2 FQNEAQ (reference sequence). Between the trimmed V and J ends, which lost 3 bases and 0 bases, there was a span of 11 bases. The CDR3 loop reads CASSLYRTSNTGELFF. CDR3 nucleotide sequence: TGTGCCAGCAGCTTGTATAGGACCTCGAACACCGGGGAGCTGTTTTTT.

The chain employs TRBV7-2 and TRBJ2-1; possibly TRBD2 for D (6 bases). The CDR3 runs 14 residues. Germline lookup yields CDR1 SGHTA and CDR2 FQGNSA. The germline V and J ends were trimmed by 5 bases and 3 bases, with 11 bases remaining between them. This chain's CDR3 is CASSPPGVYNEQFF. Written as DNA, the CDR3 is TGTGCCAGCAGCCCCCCGGGGGTCTACAATGAGCAGTTCTTC.